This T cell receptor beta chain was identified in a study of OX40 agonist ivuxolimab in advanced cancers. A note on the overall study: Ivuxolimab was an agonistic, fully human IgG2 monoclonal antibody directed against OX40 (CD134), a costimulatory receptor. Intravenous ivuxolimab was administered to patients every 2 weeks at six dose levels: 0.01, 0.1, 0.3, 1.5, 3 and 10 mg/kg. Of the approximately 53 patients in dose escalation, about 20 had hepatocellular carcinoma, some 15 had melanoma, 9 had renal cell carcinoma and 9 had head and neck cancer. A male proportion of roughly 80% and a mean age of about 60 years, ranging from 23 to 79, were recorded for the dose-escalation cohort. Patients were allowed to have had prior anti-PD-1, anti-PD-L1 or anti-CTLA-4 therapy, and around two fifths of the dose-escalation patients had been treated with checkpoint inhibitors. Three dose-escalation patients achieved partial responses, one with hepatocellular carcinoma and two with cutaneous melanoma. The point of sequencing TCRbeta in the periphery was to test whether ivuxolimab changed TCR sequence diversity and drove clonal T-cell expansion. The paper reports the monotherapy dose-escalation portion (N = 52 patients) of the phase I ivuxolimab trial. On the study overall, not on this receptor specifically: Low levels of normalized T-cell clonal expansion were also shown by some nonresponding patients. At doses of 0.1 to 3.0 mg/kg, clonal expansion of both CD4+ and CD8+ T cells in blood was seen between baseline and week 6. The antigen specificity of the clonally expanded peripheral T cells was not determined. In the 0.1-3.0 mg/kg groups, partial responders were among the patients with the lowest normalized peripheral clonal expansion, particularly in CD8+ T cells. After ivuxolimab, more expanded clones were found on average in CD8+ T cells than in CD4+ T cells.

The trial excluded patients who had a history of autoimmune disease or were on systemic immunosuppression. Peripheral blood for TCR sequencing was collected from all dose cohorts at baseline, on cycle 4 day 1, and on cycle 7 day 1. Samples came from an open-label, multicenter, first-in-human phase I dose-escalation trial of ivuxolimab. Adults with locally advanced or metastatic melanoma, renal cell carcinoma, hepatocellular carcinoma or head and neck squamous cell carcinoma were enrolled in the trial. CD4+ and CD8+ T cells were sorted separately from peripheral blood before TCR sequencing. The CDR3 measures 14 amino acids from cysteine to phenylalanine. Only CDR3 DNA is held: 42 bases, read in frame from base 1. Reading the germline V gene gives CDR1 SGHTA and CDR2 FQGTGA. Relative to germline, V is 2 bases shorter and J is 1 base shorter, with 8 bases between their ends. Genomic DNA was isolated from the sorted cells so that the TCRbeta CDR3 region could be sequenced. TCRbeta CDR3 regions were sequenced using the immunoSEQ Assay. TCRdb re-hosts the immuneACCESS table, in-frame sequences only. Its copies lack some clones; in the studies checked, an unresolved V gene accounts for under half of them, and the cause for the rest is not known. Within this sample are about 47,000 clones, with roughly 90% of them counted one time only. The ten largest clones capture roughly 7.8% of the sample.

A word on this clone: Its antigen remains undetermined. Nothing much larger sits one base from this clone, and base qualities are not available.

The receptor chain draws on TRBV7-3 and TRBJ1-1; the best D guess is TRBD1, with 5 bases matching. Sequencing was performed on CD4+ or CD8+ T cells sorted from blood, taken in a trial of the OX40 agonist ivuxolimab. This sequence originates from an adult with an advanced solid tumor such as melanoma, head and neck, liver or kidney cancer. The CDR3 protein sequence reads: CASSLGGENTEAFF. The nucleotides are TGTGCCAGCAGCTTAGGAGGGGAGAACACTGAAGCTTTCTTT.